Following are 31 T cell receptor beta chains from one sample sequenced in a study of OX40 agonist ivuxolimab in advanced cancers. Measured with immunoSEQ multiplex PCR; TCRdb has only the in-frame clones, and not every one. The table has about 98,000 clones, around nine tenths seen once; the top ten hold around 0.8%. The source material was CD4+ or CD8+ T cells sorted from blood, sampled in a trial of the OX40 agonist ivuxolimab. The source of these receptors is an adult with an advanced solid tumor such as melanoma, head and neck, liver or kidney cancer.

This clone was seen only once. This chain joins TRBV11-2 and TRBJ2-5; 11 bases fit TRBD2. This CDR3 has 14 amino acids. The V segment lost 8 bases and the J segment 5 bases; nucleotides outside the gene matches: 7. Looked up from germline, CDR1 is SGHAT and CDR2 is FQNNGV. The chain's CDR3 is CASSGLAGGETQYF. The CDR3 DNA sequence: TGTGCCAGCTCTGGACTAGCGGGTGGGGAGACCCAGTACTTC.

V gene TRBV28 combines with J gene TRBJ1-5; tentatively, D is TRBD1 (5 bases). The germline V gene encodes CDR1 MDHEN and CDR2 SYDVKM. There are 12 residues in the CDR3. V was clipped by 5 bases and J by 8 bases, with 10 bases between them. CDR3 sequence (DNA): TGTGCCAGCAGTACGGGGCAGGAGCCCCAGCATTTT. It is translated as CASSTGQEPQHF.

The rearrangement links TRBV5-4 to TRBJ2-1, with 11 positions matching TRBD2. Germline V gives CDR1 SGHNT, CDR2 YYREEE (reference sequence). This CDR3 region has 18 residues. The J segment lost 0 bases and the V segment lost 0 bases, leaving 5 bases of the junction unmatched. CDR3 in amino acids: CASSLGSGRAHSYNEQFF. The CDR3 coding sequence is TGTGCCAGCAGCTTGGGTAGCGGGAGGGCCCACTCCTACAATGAGCAGTTCTTC.

The rearrangement links TRBV7-6 to TRBJ1-5; weak D call: TRBD1 (5 bases). Germline assignment: CDR1 SGHVS and CDR2 FNYEAQ. Between the trimmed V and J ends, which lost 5 bases and 6 bases, there was a span of 14 bases. The CDR3 loop spans 14 amino acids. The CDR3 nucleotides are TGTGCCAGCAGCAAGACCGGGGGAGGTCAGCCCCAGCATTTT. Protein: CASSKTGGGQPQHF.

The genes are TRBV29-1 and TRBJ2-1; 9 bases fit TRBD1. CDR1 and CDR2 (germline): SQVTM, ANQGSEA. This CDR3 is built from 15 residues. V gave up 3 bases and J gave up 6 bases; unmatched junction bases: 9. The CDR3 sequence is CSVESGQGSVNEQFF. The CDR3 region has the DNA TGCAGCGTTGAGTCGGGACAGGGTTCGGTCAATGAGCAGTTCTTC.

This clone came up many times. The gene calls are TRBV4-2 and TRBJ2-3; 8 nucleotides align to TRBD2. CDR3 size: 15 residues. The V and J ends lost 4 bases and 4 bases, in that order; junction bases with no gene match: 7. CDR1 is LGHNA and CDR2 is YNFKEQ in the germline V gene. CDR3 nucleotides: TGTGCCAGCAGCCTCTCGGCGGGAGGCCCAGATACGCAGTATTTT. It translates to CASSLSAGGPDTQYF.

The rearrangement uses TRBV5-4 and TRBJ2-2, with 9 positions matching TRBD2. Looked up from germline, CDR1 is SGHNT and CDR2 is YYREEE (reference sequence). V was clipped by 3 bases and J by 5 bases; unmatched bases: 5. The CDR3 runs 15 residues. The CDR3 region has the DNA TGTGCCAGCAGCTCAGGACTAGCGCGAACCGGGGAGCTGTTTTTT. This sequence encodes CASSSGLARTGELFF.

The V call is TRBV5-6, the J call TRBJ2-1; D call uncertain. This CDR3 has 11 residues. Deletions cut 7 bases from V and 7 bases from J, with 9 bases between. Germline CDR1 and CDR2: SGHDT and YYEEEE. CDR3 loop: CASGIWNEQFF. The CDR3 bases are TGTGCCAGCGGGATTTGGAATGAGCAGTTCTTC.

This clone has only one observation. The gene calls are TRBV5-4 and TRBJ1-2; 7 bases are shared with TRBD1. Germline V gene data show CDR1 as SGHNT and CDR2 as YYREEE (reference sequence). This CDR3 region has 14 residues. V was clipped by 1 base and J by 4 bases; unmatched bases: 4. The CDR3 nucleotides read TGTGCCAGCAGCTTGAGAGGGGGCTTCTATGGCTACACCTTC. Its protein product is CASSLRGGFYGYTF.

The chain employs TRBV11-2 and TRBJ2-7, with TRBD1 as a possible D gene (6 bases). Deletions cut 0 bases from V and 2 bases from J, with 8 bases between. CDR1 is SGHAT, CDR2 FQNNGV, per germline. There are 14 residues in the CDR3. The chain's CDR3 is CASSLDQGPYEQYV. The CDR3 DNA follows: TGTGCCAGCAGCTTAGATCAGGGGCCCTACGAGCAGTACGTC.

This clone was seen more than once but under ten times. DNA for the CDR3: TGTGCCAGCAGTATACTAAGCTGGAGGCAGTACTTC. Amino acids: CASSILSWRQYF. The rearrangement uses TRBV7-8 and TRBJ2-7; D is ambiguous. The CDR3 runs to 12 residues. Germline V gene data show CDR1 as SGHVS and CDR2 as FQNEAQ. Trimming took 6 bases from V and 9 from J, leaving 15 bases between them.

V gene TRBV7-8 combines with J gene TRBJ2-3, with D possibly TRBD2 on 6 matching bases. CDR3 length: 15 residues. V gave up 5 bases and J gave up 6 bases, with 18 bases separating them. Looked up from germline, CDR1 is SGHVS and CDR2 is FQNEAQ. The CDR3 loop is CASSPAGVGGDTQYF. DNA for the CDR3: TGTGCCAGCAGCCCAGCCGGCGTTGGAGGGGATACGCAGTATTTT. Looking up the rest from reference TRBV7-8 and TRBJ2-3 gives the full variable domain: GAGVSQSPRYKVAKRGQDVALRCDPISGHVSLFWYQQALGQGPEFLTYFQNEAQLDKSGLPSDRFFAERPEGSVSTLKIQRTQQEDSAVYLCASSPAGVGGDTQYFGPGTRLTVL.

This chain connects TRBV18 to TRBJ1-1; 8 bases fit TRBD1. Unmatched junction bases numbered 5, after V lost 3 bases and J lost 5 bases. The CDR3 totals 14 residues. Germline CDR1 is KGHSH and CDR2 is LQKENI. CDR3 in DNA: TGTGCCAGCTCACCCGGACAGGGCTTGACTGAAGCTTTCTTT. Protein sequence: CASSPGQGLTEAFF.

This clone was found once. The chain recombines TRBV29-1 with TRBJ2-3, with D perhaps TRBD1 or TRBD2 (5 bases each). Germline values: CDR1 SQVTM, CDR2 ANQGSEA. This CDR3 has 15 amino acids. Trimming shortened V by 1 base and J by 0 bases, and 11 bases separated the two germline ends. The CDR3 protein is CSVEGGMASTDTQYF. DNA for the CDR3: TGCAGCGTTGAAGGGGGGATGGCTAGCACAGATACGCAGTATTTT.

This rearrangement joins TRBV30 to TRBJ1-3; TRBD1 might be the D (6 bases). Trimming left V 0 bases short and J 4 bases short, with 13 bases between. The germline CDR1 and CDR2 sequences are GTSNPN and SVGIG (reference sequence). The CDR3 spans 15 residues. CDR3 in amino acids: CAWSVGGVGGNTIYF. The DNA of the CDR3 is TGTGCCTGGAGTGTAGGGGGAGTCGGGGGAAACACCATATATTTT.

The chain has TRBV6-1 and TRBJ1-6, with no clear D. The V and J ends lost 4 bases and 9 bases respectively, with 7 bases between them. CDR1 MNHNS and CDR2 SASEGT come from the germline V gene. The CDR3 runs to 12 residues. The CDR3 DNA reads TGTGCCAGCAGTGTCTGGGGTTCACCCCTCCACTTT. Translated: CASSVWGSPLHF.

The rearrangement uses TRBV29-1 and TRBJ2-1, with 9 bases fitting TRBD1. With V trimmed by 3 bases and J by 6 bases, 9 bases remained unmatched. CDR1 SQVTM and CDR2 ANQGSEA come from the germline V gene. The CDR3 has 15 amino acids. The CDR3 DNA sequence: TGCAGCGTTGAGTTGGGGACAGGGAAGGTCAATGAGCAGTTCTTC. This codes for CSVELGTGKVNEQFF.

The chain links TRBV28 to TRBJ1-5; 8 nucleotides match TRBD1. This CDR3 is built from 14 residues. Germline V CDR1 and CDR2: MDHEN, SYDVKM. The junction had 7 bases not matched to a gene; V was cut back by 5 bases and J by 7 bases. The CDR3 is CASSTGQGDQPQHF. As DNA, the CDR3 is TGTGCCAGCAGTACCGGACAGGGAGACCAGCCCCAGCATTTT. Drawing the rest from reference TRBV28 and TRBJ1-5, the complete variable domain is DVKVTQSSRYLVKRTGEKVFLECVQDMDHENMFWYRQDPGLGLRLIYFSYDVKMKEKGDIPEGYSVSREKKERFSLILESASTNQTSMYLCASSTGQGDQPQHFGDGTRLSIL.

The genes are TRBV7-3 and TRBJ2-3, with 7 bases lining up with TRBD2. Germline CDR1 reads SGHTA; CDR2 reads FQGTGA. Germline trimming cut 5 bases from V and 5 bases from J; bases unmatched to any gene: 10. The CDR3 covers 15 residues. CDR3: CASSLLAGVKDTQYF. CDR3 in DNA: TGTGCCAGCAGCCTTCTGGCGGGAGTGAAAGATACGCAGTATTTT.

The chain joins TRBV6-5 to TRBJ1-3; D remains ambiguous. The CDR3 loop spans 14 amino acids. V was trimmed by 4 bases and J by 0 bases, leaving 7 bases between them. Germline CDR1 is MNHEY and CDR2 is SVGAGI. CDR3 bases: TGTGCCAGCAGTTCTGTTCTCTCTGGAAACACCATATATTTT. Residues: CASSSVLSGNTIYF.

V usage is TRBV28 and J usage is TRBJ1-5; D remains ambiguous. With 2 bases removed from V and 0 bases from J, the gap between germline ends came to 11 bases. This CDR3 is built from 16 residues. The germline V gene encodes CDR1 MDHEN and CDR2 SYDVKM. Here the CDR3 DNA reads TGTGCCAGCAGTTTACCTGACCAGTATAGCAATCAGCCCCAGCATTTT. Residues: CASSLPDQYSNQPQHF.

This sequence joins TRBV7-9 and TRBJ2-5; TRBD2 is a possible D gene (5 bases). CDR3 size: 16 residues. Trimming stripped 8 bases from V and 3 bases from J, with 22 bases between. The germline CDR1 and CDR2 sequences are SEHNR and FQNEAQ (reference sequence). CDR3 bases: TGTGCCAGCGGACCGCGGTCCCAAAGCGGTGAAGAGACCCAGTACTTC. As protein: CASGPRSQSGEETQYF. Filled out from reference TRBV7-9 and TRBJ2-5, the complete variable domain reads DTGVSQNPRHKITKRGQNVTFRCDPISEHNRLYWYRQTLGQGPEFLTYFQNEAQLEKSRLLSDRFSAERPKGSFSTLEIQRTEQGDSAMYLCASGPRSQSGEETQYFGPGTRLLVL.

In its sample, this clone was seen once. The J gene is TRBJ1-3, the V gene TRBV2; 11 bases are a match to TRBD1. CDR1 and CDR2 from the germline V gene are SNHLY and FYNNEI. The J segment lost 5 bases and the V segment lost 8 bases, leaving 5 bases of the junction unmatched. This CDR3 is 14 amino acids long. Here the CDR3 DNA reads TGTGCCAGCTCCATGGACAGGGGGCGAAACACCATATATTTT. Translated, it gives CASSMDRGRNTIYF.

The rearrangement links TRBV20-1 to TRBJ2-1; a possible D gene is TRBD2 (5 bases). The V gene's germline CDR1 is DFQATT and CDR2 SNEGSKA (reference sequence). Trimming took 6 bases from V and 6 from J, leaving 6 bases between them. This CDR3 has 10 amino acids. DNA for the CDR3: TGCAGTGCAACTAGCAATGAGCAGTTCTTC. Translation: CSATSNEQFF.

This clone was detected once. The V call is TRBV11-1, the J call TRBJ1-1, with D unclear. V shed 6 bases and J shed 4 bases, with 6 bases lying between them. The CDR3 runs to 11 residues. CDR1 and CDR2 (germline): SGHAT, FQDESV (reference sequence). CDR3 in amino acids: CASRGITEAFF. The CDR3 nucleotides read TGTGCCAGCAGGGGCATCACTGAAGCTTTCTTT.

The chain combines TRBV18 with TRBJ1-2; no definite D call. Trimming left V 2 bases short and J 4 bases short, with 14 bases between. This CDR3 spans 15 amino acids. From germline, CDR1 is KGHSH and CDR2 LQKENI. The CDR3 region is CASSPDADPTYGYTF. The CDR3 DNA follows: TGTGCCAGCTCACCAGACGCGGATCCCACCTATGGCTACACCTTC. Variable domain in full (rest from reference TRBV18 and TRBJ1-2): NAGVMQNPRHLVRRRGQEARLRCSPMKGHSHVYWYRQLPEEGLKFMVYLQKENIIDESGMPKERFSAEFPKEGPSILRIQQVVRGDSAAYFCASSPDADPTYGYTFGSGTRLTVV.

The gene calls are TRBV7-2 and TRBJ1-1; 12 bases map to TRBD1. CDR3 length equals 13 residues. The junction had 0 bases not matched to a gene; V was cut back by 6 bases and J by 4 bases. The germline V gene has CDR1 SGHTA and CDR2 FQGNSA. The CDR3 sequence: CASRGQGATEAFF. In DNA form, the CDR3 reads TGTGCCAGCAGGGGACAGGGGGCCACTGAAGCTTTCTTT.

The chain links TRBV7-2 to TRBJ2-7, with D perhaps matching TRBD2 (6 bases). CDR3 length equals 14 residues. Germline V gene sequence: CDR1 SGHTA, CDR2 FQGNSA. Deletions cut 3 bases from V and 4 bases from J, with 13 bases between. The CDR3 bases are TGTGCCAGCAGCTTGGGGGGAAGGGGATACGAGCAGTACGTC. Amino acids: CASSLGGRGYEQYV.

This clone has just one count. The rearrangement uses TRBV30 and TRBJ1-2; 11 bases line up with TRBD1. V lost 3 bases, J lost 5 bases, and 5 bases stayed unmatched. This CDR3 region has 14 residues. The germline CDR1 and CDR2 sequences are GTSNPN and SVGIG (reference sequence). The CDR3 coding sequence is TGTGCCTGGAGGGACAGGGGGCTTACGTATGGCTACACCTTC. Amino acids: CAWRDRGLTYGYTF. Drawing the rest from reference TRBV30 and TRBJ1-2, the complete variable domain is SQTIHQWPATLVQPVGSPLSLECTVEGTSNPNLYWYRQAAGRGLQLLFYSVGIGQISSEVPQNLSASRPQDRQFILSSKKLLLSDSGFYLCAWRDRGLTYGYTFGSGTRLTVV.

V usage is TRBV10-3 and J usage is TRBJ2-1; D possibly corresponds to TRBD1 (5 bases). In germline, CDR1 is ENHRY, CDR2 SYGVKD. The CDR3 is 13 amino acids. V lost 3 bases to trimming and J lost 6 bases, with 9 bases between them. For the CDR3, the DNA is TGTGCCATCAGTGACAGGGAACCCAATGAGCAGTTCTTC. Amino acid sequence: CAISDREPNEQFF.

The table lists this clone with a few counts. This chain links TRBV11-2 with TRBJ2-3, with D uncertain. The V and J ends lost 3 bases and 0 bases respectively, with 7 bases between them. In germline, CDR1 is SGHAT, CDR2 FQNNGV. This CDR3 is 14 amino acids long. The CDR3: CASSLAASTDTQYF. The CDR3 bases are TGTGCCAGCAGCTTGGCAGCCAGCACAGATACGCAGTATTTT. Supplemented by reference TRBV11-2 and TRBJ2-3, the full variable domain reads EAGVAQSPRYKIIEKRQSVAFWCNPISGHATLYWYQQILGQGPKLLIQFQNNGVVDDSQLPKDRFSAERLKGVDSTLKIQPAKLEDSAVYLCASSLAASTDTQYFGPGTRLTVL.